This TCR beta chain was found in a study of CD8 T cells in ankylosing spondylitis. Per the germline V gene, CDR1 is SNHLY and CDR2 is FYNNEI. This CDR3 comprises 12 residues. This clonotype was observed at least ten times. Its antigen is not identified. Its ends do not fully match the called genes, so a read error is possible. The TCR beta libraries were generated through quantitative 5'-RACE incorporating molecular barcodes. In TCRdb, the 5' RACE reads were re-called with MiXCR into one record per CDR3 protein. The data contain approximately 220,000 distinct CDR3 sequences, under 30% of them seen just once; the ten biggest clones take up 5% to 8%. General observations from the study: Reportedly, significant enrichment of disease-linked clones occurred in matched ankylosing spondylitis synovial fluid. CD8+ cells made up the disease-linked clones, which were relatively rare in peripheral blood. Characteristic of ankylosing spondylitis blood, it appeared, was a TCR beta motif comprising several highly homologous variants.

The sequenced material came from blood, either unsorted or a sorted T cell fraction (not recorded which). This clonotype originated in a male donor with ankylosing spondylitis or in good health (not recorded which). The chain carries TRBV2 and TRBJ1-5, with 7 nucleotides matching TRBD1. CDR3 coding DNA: TGCTTGACAGGGAATAGCAATCAGCCCCAGCATTTT. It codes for CLTGNSNQPQHF. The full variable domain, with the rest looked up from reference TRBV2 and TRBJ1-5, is EPEVTQTPSHQVTQMGQEVILRCVPISNHLYFYWYRQILGQKVEFLVSFYNNEISEKSEIFDDQFSVERPDGSNFTLKIRSTKLEDSAMYFCLTGNSNQPQHFGDGTRLSIL.